The rows below give T cell receptor beta chains drawn from one sample of a study of blood T cell repertoires in COVID-19. Sequencing used immunoSEQ multiplex PCR; TCRdb keeps in-frame clones, though not all of them. The profile shows 300,000 to 350,000 clones, 75% to 90% of them singletons. Material for sequencing was PBMCs or T cells enriched from blood (not recorded which). These receptor sequences come from a young man who had recovered from COVID-19. CDR3s include the opening cysteine and the closing phenylalanine or tryptophan. D genes are given only for firm matches. Not all rows give a size; the values are once, few, many and, for expanded clones, a class.

TRBV28	-	-	TRBJ2-1	CASSFQGTYSYNEQFF	TGTGCCAGCAGTTTCCAGGGGACGTACTCCTACAATGAGCAGTTCTTC
TRBV5-1	TRBD2	-	TRBJ2-1	CASSLSGGGSTYNEQFF	TGCGCCAGCAGCCTGTCTGGCGGGGGGTCGACCTACAATGAGCAGTTCTTC
TRBV4-1	-	-	TRBJ1-6	CASSLVRNSPLHF	TGCGCCAGCAGCCTCGTCAGAAATTCACCCCTCCACTTT
TRBV5-1	-	-	TRBJ2-3	CASSLGSGLGTDTQYF	TGCGCCAGCAGCTTGGGATCGGGGTTGGGCACAGATACGCAGTATTTT
TRBV7-2	-	-	TRBJ2-7	CASSPTIYYEQYF	TGTGCCAGCAGCCCGACAATCTACTACGAGCAGTACTTC
TRBV6-5	TRBD1	-	TRBJ1-6	CASRKQGSSSPLHF	TGTGCCAGCAGAAAACAGGGGTCCAGTTCACCCCTCCACTTT
TRBV5-5	-	-	TRBJ1-4	CASSLAFTYEKLFF	TGTGCCAGCAGCTTAGCTTTCACCTATGAAAAACTGTTTTTT
TRBV28	-	-	TRBJ1-4	CASSLKILRGRGEKLFF	TGTGCCAGCAGTTTAAAGATTCTGAGGGGGAGGGGTGAAAAACTGTTTTTT
TRBV15	-	-	TRBJ2-7	CATSREGGFPGGQYF	TGTGCCACCAGCAGAGAAGGGGGATTCCCTGGAGGGCAGTACTTC
TRBV12-3/TRBV12-4	-	-	TRBJ2-3	CASSLLSDTQYF	TGTGCCAGCAGTTTATTGTCTGATACGCAGTATTTT
TRBV28	TRBD2	-	TRBJ2-1	CASYYQPSGVNEQFF	TGTGCCAGCTATTATCAACCTAGCGGGGTCAATGAGCAGTTCTTC
TRBV7-7	TRBD2	-	TRBJ2-2	CASSLAGGGTGELFF	TGTGCCAGCAGCTTAGCGGGCGGGGGAACCGGGGAGCTGTTTTTT
TRBV27	-	-	TRBJ2-7	CASSWGRGGEQYF	TGTGCCAGCAGTTGGGGGCGTGGGGGCGAGCAGTACTTC
TRBV19	TRBD1	-	TRBJ1-5	CASSMDRGTQPQHF	TGTGCCAGTAGTATGGACAGGGGGACTCAGCCCCAGCATTTT
TRBV7-3	-	-	TRBJ1-2	CASSLSSGYGYTF	TGTGCCAGCAGCTTAAGTTCAGGGTACGGCTACACCTTC
TRBV15	TRBD2	-	TRBJ2-7	CATSAGLAGSFSYEQYF	TGTGCCACCAGCGCAGGACTAGCGGGGTCATTCTCCTACGAGCAGTACTTC
TRBV6-5	-	-	TRBJ2-5	CASSPQGTRETQYF	TGTGCCAGCAGTCCACAGGGGACTCGGGAGACCCAGTACTTC
TRBV9	-	-	TRBJ2-7	CASSVSAQTTYEQYF	TGTGCCAGCAGCGTATCAGCACAGACCACCTACGAGCAGTACTTC
TRBV5-4	-	-	TRBJ1-1	CATMSGGDITEAFF	TGTGCCACCATGTCTGGGGGGGATATCACTGAAGCTTTCTTT
TRBV27	TRBD1	-	TRBJ1-2	CASSLQGVGYTF	TGTGCCAGCAGTCTCCAGGGGGTCGGCTACACCTTC
TRBV7-9	TRBD2	-	TRBJ2-1	CASSLATSGGYNEQFF	TGTGCCAGCAGCTTAGCGACTAGCGGGGGGTACAATGAGCAGTTCTTC
TRBV14	-	-	TRBJ2-3	CASSLVGADTQYF	TGTGCCAGCAGCCTTGTCGGGGCAGATACGCAGTATTTT
TRBV28	TRBD1	-	TRBJ2-4	CASSSLLDRGRSGTKNIQYF	TGTGCCAGCAGTTCTCTCCTCGACAGGGGGCGTAGTGGGACCAAAAACATTCAGTACTTC
TRBV5-1	TRBD1	-	TRBJ1-1	CASSPIGTGKNTEAFF	TGCGCCAGCAGCCCGATAGGGACAGGGAAGAACACTGAAGCTTTCTTT
TRBV28	-	once	TRBJ1-5	CASSLGSKGAANQPQHF	TGTGCCAGCAGTTTAGGTTCGAAAGGGGCGGCCAATCAGCCCCAGCATTTT
TRBV6-5	TRBD1	-	TRBJ1-4	CASSYRDSRGKLFF	TGTGCCAGCAGTTACAGGGACAGCCGGGGGAAACTGTTTTTT
TRBV24-1	-	-	TRBJ1-2	CATSDTAGDGYTF	TGTGCCACCAGTGACACCGCAGGGGATGGCTACACCTTC
TRBV6-5	TRBD1	few	TRBJ1-2	CASRDDRGGYGYTF	TGTGCCAGCAGGGATGACAGGGGTGGCTATGGCTACACCTTC
TRBV3-1/TRBV3-2	TRBD2	-	TRBJ2-2	CASSFRLALNTGELFF	TGTGCCAGCAGCTTCCGACTAGCCTTGAACACCGGGGAGCTGTTTTTT
TRBV4-2	-	few	TRBJ1-4	CASSQGGDEKLFF	TGTGCCAGCAGCCAAGGAGGTGATGAAAAACTGTTTTTT
TRBV6-5	-	-	TRBJ2-7	CASSSQGRPSYEQYF	TGTGCCAGCAGTTCCCAGGGGCGTCCCTCCTACGAGCAGTACTTC
TRBV5-6	TRBD1	-	TRBJ1-2	CASRLPGQGYGYTF	TGTGCCAGCAGACTTCCGGGACAGGGTTATGGCTACACCTTC
TRBV18	-	few	TRBJ1-4	CASSPMSLTNEKLFF	TGTGCCAGCTCACCAATGAGTTTAACTAATGAAAAACTGTTTTTT
TRBV15	TRBD1	-	TRBJ2-5	CATSRQTGGETQYF	TGTGCCACCAGCAGACAAACAGGGGGCGAGACCCAGTACTTC
TRBV12-3/TRBV12-4	-	-	TRBJ1-2	CASSFARGNGYTF	TGTGCCAGCAGTTTTGCCAGGGGAAACGGCTACACCTTC
TRBV3-1/TRBV3-2	-	-	TRBJ1-1	CASSQSGIRAFF	TGTGCCAGCAGCCAATCAGGGATTCGAGCTTTCTTT
TRBV7-9	-	-	TRBJ1-6	CASSSKEGKWSYNSPLHF	TGTGCCAGCAGCTCAAAGGAGGGGAAGTGGTCCTATAATTCACCCCTCCACTTT
TRBV28	-	-	TRBJ1-5	CASSHERGPQHF	TGTGCCAGCAGTCACGAAAGGGGGCCCCAGCATTTT
TRBV5-1	-	-	TRBJ1-1	CASSSGLRDTEAFF	TGCGCCAGCAGCTCGGGACTGAGGGACACTGAAGCTTTCTTT
TRBV24-1	-	-	TRBJ1-5	CATSDLGGDNQPQHF	TGTGCCACCAGTGATTTGGGAGGGGACAATCAGCCCCAGCATTTT
TRBV2	-	-	TRBJ1-1	CASSEGWRTEAFF	TGTGCCAGCAGTGAAGGATGGAGGACTGAAGCTTTCTTT
TRBV19	-	-	TRBJ1-2	CASSIRHSGYGYTF	TGTGCCAGTAGTATCCGGCACAGTGGTTATGGCTACACCTTC
TRBV27	-	-	TRBJ2-3	CASSYLKISDTQYF	TGTGCCAGCAGTTACCTAAAGATATCGGATACGCAGTATTTT
TRBV7-3	TRBD1	-	TRBJ2-5	CASSLGTGGIETQYF	TGTGCCAGCAGCTTAGGGACAGGGGGAATAGAGACCCAGTACTTC
TRBV9	TRBD2	-	TRBJ2-1	CASSVEGGGRHEQFF	TGTGCCAGCAGCGTAGAAGGCGGGGGGAGACATGAGCAGTTCTTC
TRBV29-1	-	once	TRBJ1-3	CSVEVVTDSGNTIYF	TGCAGCGTTGAAGTGGTGACAGACTCTGGAAACACCATATATTTT
TRBV5-1	-	-	TRBJ1-6	CASSYDNTNSPLHF	TGCGCCAGCAGCTACGACAATACTAATTCACCCCTCCACTTT
TRBV7-9	TRBD2	once	TRBJ2-5	CASSLPSGGAGETQYF	TGTGCCAGCAGCTTGCCGAGCGGGGGAGCGGGGGAGACCCAGTACTTC
TRBV7-9	-	-	TRBJ2-7	CASSPLSEQYF	TGTGCCAGCAGCCCCCTAAGCGAGCAGTACTTC
TRBV5-1	TRBD1	-	TRBJ2-2	CASSLGQGEDGELFF	TGCGCCAGCAGTTTAGGACAGGGGGAGGACGGGGAGCTGTTTTTT
TRBV28	-	-	TRBJ1-1	CASSFDWNTEAFF	TGTGCCAGCAGTTTTGACTGGAACACTGAAGCTTTCTTT
TRBV7-6	-	-	TRBJ2-3	CASSPSGYTDTQYF	TGTGCCAGCAGCCCAAGCGGGTACACAGATACGCAGTATTTT
TRBV18	-	-	TRBJ1-2	CASSPDRNYGYTF	TGTGCCAGCTCACCAGACAGAAACTATGGCTACACCTTC
TRBV5-1	TRBD1	-	TRBJ1-1	CASSSQGVWNTEAFF	TGCGCCAGCAGCTCCCAGGGGGTCTGGAACACTGAAGCTTTCTTT
TRBV30	-	-	TRBJ1-4	CAWSGGNEKLFF	TGTGCCTGGAGCGGGGGAAATGAAAAACTGTTTTTT
TRBV7-8	TRBD2	-	TRBJ2-3	CASSPRGGGTDTQYF	TGTGCCAGCAGCCCGAGGGGCGGGGGTACAGATACGCAGTATTTT
TRBV5-1	TRBD1	-	TRBJ1-5	CASSLMTGGHQPQHF	TGCGCCAGCAGCTTAATGACAGGGGGCCATCAGCCCCAGCATTTT
TRBV6-5	-	-	TRBJ1-5	CASIRGDTNQPQHF	TGTGCCAGCATACGGGGGGACACTAATCAGCCCCAGCATTTT
TRBV24-1	TRBD2	-	TRBJ2-3	CATRAAWTSGVSTDTQYF	TGTGCCACCAGAGCCGCGTGGACTAGCGGGGTAAGCACAGATACGCAGTATTTT
TRBV20-1	TRBD2	-	TRBJ2-4	CSASEAGAPPNIQYF	TGCAGTGCTAGTGAAGCGGGGGCTCCTCCAAACATTCAGTACTTC